The rows below give T cell receptor beta chains drawn from one sample of a study of T cell repertoires in cytomegalovirus infection. No cognate antigen is known for these TCRs. MiXCR, run by TCRdb on the reads, gives a single entry per CDR3 protein. The repertoire consists of 570,000 or so distinct CDR3 sequences, with 40% occurring once and the leading ten covering more than 40%. The sequencing used cultured PBMCs, collected from culture after CMV antigen stimulation. All receptors come from a human donor in good health (CMV status not recorded). Some clones in this sample may be carry-over from other donors' samples. Each CDR3 is given with its conserved first and last residue.

>TRBV29-1|TRBJ1-2
CSVVDRGWSGGYTF
>TRBV7-6|TRBJ1-5
CASSLGGVGGHQPQHF
>TRBV7-2|TRBJ2-3
CASSLAAGPSTDTQYF
>TRBV28|TRBJ2-1
CASSPSAGLAYNEQFF
>TRBV12-3/TRBV12-4|TRBJ2-5
CASSLVHEQETQYF
>TRBV7-8|TRBJ2-2
CASSKGLAGGPGELFF
>TRBV15|TRBJ1-5
CATSRSLGGNQPQHF
>TRBV19|TRBJ1-1
CASSIGQMLLNTEAFF
>TRBV7-6|TRBJ2-1
CASSFEPLWEQFF
>TRBV6-2/TRBV6-3|TRBJ2-3
CASSWAGGTDTQYF
>TRBV2|TRBJ1-1
CASSEGGPNTEAFF
>TRBV7-2|TRBJ1-2
CASSLDWRTDNYGYTF
>TRBV19|TRBJ1-1
CASSIPQGYTEAFF
>TRBV12-3/TRBV12-4|TRBJ1-2
CASSLTGQSGYTF
>TRBV4-2|TRBJ2-3
CVSSPRSGGSDTQYF
>TRBV7-9|TRBJ2-1
CASSLVHYNEQFF
>TRBV7-9|TRBJ2-5
CASSLAGMAGTQYF
>TRBV5-3|TRBJ2-7
CASSPGTNAYEQYF